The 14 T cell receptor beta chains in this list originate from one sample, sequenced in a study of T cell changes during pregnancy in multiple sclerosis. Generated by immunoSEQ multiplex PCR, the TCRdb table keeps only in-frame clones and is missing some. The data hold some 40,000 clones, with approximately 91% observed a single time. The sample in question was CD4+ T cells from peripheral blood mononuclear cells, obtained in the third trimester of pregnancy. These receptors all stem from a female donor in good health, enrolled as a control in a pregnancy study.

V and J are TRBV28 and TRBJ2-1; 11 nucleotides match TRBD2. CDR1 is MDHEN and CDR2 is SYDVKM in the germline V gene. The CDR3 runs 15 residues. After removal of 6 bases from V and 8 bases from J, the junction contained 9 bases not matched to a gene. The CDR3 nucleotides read TGTGCCAGCAGGCTAGCGGGAGGAGGGTACGATGAGCAGTTCTTC. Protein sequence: CASRLAGGGYDEQFF.

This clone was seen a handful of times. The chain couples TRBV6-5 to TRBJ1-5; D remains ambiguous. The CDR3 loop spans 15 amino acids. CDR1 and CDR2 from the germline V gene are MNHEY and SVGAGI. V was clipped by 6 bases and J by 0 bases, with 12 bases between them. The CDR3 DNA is TGTGCCAGCAGGGTGGGCTTCTATAGCAATCAGCCCCAGCATTTT. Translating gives CASRVGFYSNQPQHF.

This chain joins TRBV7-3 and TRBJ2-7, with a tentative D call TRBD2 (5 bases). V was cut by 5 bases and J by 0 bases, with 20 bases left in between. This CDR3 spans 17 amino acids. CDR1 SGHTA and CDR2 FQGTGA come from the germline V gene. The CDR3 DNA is TGTGCCAGCAGCCTATTATCCCGGGAACCAGGCTCCTACGAGCAGTACTTC. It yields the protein CASSLLSREPGSYEQYF.

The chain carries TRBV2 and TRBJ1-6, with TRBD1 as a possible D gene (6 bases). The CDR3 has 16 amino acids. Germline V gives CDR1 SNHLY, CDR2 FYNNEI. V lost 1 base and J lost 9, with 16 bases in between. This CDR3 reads CASSEETGALFSPLHF. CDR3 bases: TGTGCCAGCAGTGAAGAGACAGGAGCCCTTTTTTCACCCCTCCACTTT. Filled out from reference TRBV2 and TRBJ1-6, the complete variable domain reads EPEVTQTPSHQVTQMGQEVILRCVPISNHLYFYWYRQILGQKVEFLVSFYNNEISEKSEIFDDQFSVERPDGSNFTLKIRSTKLEDSAMYFCASSEETGALFSPLHFGNGTRLTVT.

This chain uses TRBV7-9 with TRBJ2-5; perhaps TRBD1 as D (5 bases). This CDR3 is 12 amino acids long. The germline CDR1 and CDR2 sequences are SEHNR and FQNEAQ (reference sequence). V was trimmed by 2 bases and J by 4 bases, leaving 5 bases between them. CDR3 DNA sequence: TGTGCCAGCAGCTTACAGGGAGAGACCCAGTACTTC. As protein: CASSLQGETQYF.

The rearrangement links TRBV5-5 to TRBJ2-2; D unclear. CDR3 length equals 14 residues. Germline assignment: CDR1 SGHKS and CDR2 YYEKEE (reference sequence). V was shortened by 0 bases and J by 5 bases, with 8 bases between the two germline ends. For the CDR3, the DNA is TGTGCCAGCAGCTTGGTACTTGCAACCGGGGAGCTGTTTTTT. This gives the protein CASSLVLATGELFF. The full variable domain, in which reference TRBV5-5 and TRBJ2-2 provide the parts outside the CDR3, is DAGVTQSPTHLIKTRGQQVTLRCSPISGHKSVSWYQQVLGQGPQFIFQYYEKEERGRGNFPDRFSARQFPNYSSELNVNALLLGDSALYLCASSLVLATGELFFGEGSRLTVL.

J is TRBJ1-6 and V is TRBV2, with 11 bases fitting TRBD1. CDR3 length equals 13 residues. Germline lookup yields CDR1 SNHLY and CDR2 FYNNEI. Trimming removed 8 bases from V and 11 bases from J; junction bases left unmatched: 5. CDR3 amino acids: CASGGQGETPLHF. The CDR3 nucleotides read TGTGCCAGCGGGGGACAGGGGGAGACACCCCTCCACTTT.

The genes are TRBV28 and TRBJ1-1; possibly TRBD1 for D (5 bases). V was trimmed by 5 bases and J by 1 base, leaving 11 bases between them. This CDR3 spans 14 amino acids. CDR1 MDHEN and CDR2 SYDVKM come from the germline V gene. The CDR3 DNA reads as TGTGCCAGCAGTCTGACCGGGGGGAACACTGAAGCTTTCTTT. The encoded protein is CASSLTGGNTEAFF.

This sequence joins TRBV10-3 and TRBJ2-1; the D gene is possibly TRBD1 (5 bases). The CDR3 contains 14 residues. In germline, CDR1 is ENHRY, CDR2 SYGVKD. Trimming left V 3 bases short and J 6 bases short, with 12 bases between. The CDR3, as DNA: TGTGCCATCAGTGATTTTGGCAGGGTCAATGAGCAGTTCTTC. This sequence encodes CAISDFGRVNEQFF.

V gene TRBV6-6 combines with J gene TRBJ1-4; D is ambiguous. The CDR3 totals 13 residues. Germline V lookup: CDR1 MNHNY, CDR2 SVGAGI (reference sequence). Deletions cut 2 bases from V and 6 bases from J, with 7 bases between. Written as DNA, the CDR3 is TGTGCCAGCAGTTACGAGGAGGATGAAAAACTGTTTTTT. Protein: CASSYEEDEKLFF.

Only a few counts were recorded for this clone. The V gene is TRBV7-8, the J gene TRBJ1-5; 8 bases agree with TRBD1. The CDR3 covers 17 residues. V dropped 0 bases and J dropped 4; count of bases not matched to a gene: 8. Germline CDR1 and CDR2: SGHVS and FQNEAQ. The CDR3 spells CASSLAGGQGTNQPQHF. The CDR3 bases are TGTGCCAGCAGCTTAGCGGGTGGACAGGGTACTAATCAGCCCCAGCATTTT.

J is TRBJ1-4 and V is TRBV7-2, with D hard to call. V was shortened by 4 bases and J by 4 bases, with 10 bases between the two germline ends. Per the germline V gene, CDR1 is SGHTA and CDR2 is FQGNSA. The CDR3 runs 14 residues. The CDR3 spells CASSWGGGNEKLFF. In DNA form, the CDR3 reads TGTGCCAGCAGCTGGGGAGGTGGTAATGAAAAACTGTTTTTT.

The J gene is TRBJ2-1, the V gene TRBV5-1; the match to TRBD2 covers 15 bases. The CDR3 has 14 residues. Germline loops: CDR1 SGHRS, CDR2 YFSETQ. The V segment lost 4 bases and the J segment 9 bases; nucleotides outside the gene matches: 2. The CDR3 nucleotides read TGCGCCAGCAGCCCGGGACTAGCGGGGGGTGAGCAGTTCTTC. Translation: CASSPGLAGGEQFF. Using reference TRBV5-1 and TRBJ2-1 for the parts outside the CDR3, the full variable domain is KAGVTQTPRYLIKTRGQQVTLSCSPISGHRSVSWYQQTPGQGLQFLFEYFSETQRNKGNFPGRFSGRQFSNSRSEMNVSTLELGDSALYLCASSPGLAGGEQFFGPGTRLTVL.

CDR3 region: CASSALIGTGGETQYF. CDR3 nucleotide sequence: TGTGCCAGCAGCGCCCTTATTGGGACAGGGGGAGAGACCCAGTACTTC. This rearrangement joins TRBV9 to TRBJ2-5; TRBD1 matches at 11 bases. Germline V CDR1 and CDR2: SGDLS, YYNGEE. V dropped 3 bases and J dropped 4; count of bases not matched to a gene: 8. The CDR3 sequence is 16 residues long.